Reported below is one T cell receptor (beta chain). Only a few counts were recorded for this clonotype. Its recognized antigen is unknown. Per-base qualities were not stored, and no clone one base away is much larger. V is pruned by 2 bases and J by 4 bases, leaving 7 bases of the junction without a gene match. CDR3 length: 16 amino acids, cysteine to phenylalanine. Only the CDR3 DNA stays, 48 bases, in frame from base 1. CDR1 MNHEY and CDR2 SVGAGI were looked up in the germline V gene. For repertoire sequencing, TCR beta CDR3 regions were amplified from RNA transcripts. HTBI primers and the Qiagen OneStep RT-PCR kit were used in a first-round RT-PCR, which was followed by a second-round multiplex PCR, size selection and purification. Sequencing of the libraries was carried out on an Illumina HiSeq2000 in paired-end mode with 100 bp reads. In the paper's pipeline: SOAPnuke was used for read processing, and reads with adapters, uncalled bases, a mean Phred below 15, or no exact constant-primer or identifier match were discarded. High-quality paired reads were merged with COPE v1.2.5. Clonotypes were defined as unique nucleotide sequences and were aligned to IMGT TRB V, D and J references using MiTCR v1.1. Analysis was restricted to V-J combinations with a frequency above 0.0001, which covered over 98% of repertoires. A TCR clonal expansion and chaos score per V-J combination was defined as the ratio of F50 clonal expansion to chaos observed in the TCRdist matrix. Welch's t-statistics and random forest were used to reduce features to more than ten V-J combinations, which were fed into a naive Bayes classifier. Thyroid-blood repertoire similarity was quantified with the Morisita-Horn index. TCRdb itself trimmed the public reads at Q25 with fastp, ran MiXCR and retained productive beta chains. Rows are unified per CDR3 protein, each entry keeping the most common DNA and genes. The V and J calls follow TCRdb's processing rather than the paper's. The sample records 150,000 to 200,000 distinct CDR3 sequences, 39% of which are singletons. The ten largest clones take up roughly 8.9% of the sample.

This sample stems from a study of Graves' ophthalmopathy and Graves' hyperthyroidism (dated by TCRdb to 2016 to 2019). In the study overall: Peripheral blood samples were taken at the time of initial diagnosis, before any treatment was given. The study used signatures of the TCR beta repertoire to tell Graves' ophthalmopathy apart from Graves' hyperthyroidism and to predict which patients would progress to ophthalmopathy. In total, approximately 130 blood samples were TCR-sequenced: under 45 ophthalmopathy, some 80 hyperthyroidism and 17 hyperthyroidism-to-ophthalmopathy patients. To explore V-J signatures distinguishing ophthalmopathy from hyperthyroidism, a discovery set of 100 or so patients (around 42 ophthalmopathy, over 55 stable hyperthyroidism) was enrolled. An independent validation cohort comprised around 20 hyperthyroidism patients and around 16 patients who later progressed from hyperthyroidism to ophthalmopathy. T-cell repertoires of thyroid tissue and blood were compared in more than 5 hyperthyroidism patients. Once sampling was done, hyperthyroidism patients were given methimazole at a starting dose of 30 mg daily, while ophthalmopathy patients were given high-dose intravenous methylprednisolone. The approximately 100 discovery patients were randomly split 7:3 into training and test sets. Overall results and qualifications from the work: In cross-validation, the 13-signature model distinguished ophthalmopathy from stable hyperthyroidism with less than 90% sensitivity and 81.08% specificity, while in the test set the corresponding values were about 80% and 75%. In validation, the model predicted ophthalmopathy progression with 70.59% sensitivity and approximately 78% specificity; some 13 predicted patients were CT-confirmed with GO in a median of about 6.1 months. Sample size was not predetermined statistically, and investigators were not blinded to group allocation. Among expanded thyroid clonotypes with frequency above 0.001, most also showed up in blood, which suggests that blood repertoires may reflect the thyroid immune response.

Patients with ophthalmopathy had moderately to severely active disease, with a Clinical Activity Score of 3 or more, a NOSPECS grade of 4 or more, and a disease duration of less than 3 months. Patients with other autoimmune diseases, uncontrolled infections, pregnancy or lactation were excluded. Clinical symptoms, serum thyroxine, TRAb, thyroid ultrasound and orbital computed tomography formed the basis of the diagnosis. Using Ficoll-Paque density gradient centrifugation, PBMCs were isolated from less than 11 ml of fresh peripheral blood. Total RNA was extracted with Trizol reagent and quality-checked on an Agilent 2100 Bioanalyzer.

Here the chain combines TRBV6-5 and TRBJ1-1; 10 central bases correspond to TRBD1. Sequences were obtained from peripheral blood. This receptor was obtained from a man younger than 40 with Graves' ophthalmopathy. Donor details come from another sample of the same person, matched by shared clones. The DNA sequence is TGTGCCAGCAGTTACCATCCGGGACAGGGGCCCACTGAAGCTTTCTTT. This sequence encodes CASSYHPGQGPTEAFF.